The rows below give T cell receptor beta chains drawn from one sample of a study of OX40 agonist ivuxolimab in advanced cancers. Repertoires were generated with immunoSEQ multiplex PCR, while TCRdb's copy carries only in-frame clones and drops some. The table includes tens of thousands of clones, 65% to 85% detected once. Sequencing was performed on CD4+ or CD8+ T cells sorted from blood, taken in a trial of the OX40 agonist ivuxolimab. These receptors all come from an adult with an advanced solid tumor such as melanoma, head and neck, liver or kidney cancer. The CDR3 runs from the conserved cysteine through the conserved F or W.

j_call v_call cdr3_aa
TRBJ2-4 TRBV19 CASSIPGVVDIQYF
TRBJ1-2 TRBV19 CASRTPIGGNYGYTF
TRBJ2-3 TRBV6-4 CASTPDAGGTQYF
TRBJ1-1 TRBV19 CASSRRTVSTEAFF
TRBJ1-1 TRBV19 CASSTPGLNTEAFF
TRBJ1-5 TRBV19 CASTLGGGQPQHF
TRBJ2-5 TRBV10-1 CASSRDREETQYF
TRBJ2-3 TRBV5-1 CASSLGLAGTWGGGTDTQYF
TRBJ2-2 TRBV10-3 CASSTGPNTGELFF
TRBJ2-3 TRBV30 CACGGSTDTQYF
TRBJ2-7 TRBV6-5 CASSKSRASYEQYF
TRBJ2-7 TRBV29-1 CSVGFGSYEQYF
TRBJ1-4 TRBV10-3 CGTSGGIGEKLFF
TRBJ1-1 TRBV28 CASSLVGGAGEAFF
TRBJ1-3 TRBV15 CATSRGTGAGNTIYF
TRBJ2-7 TRBV29-1 CSVAGQGFEQYF
TRBJ2-1 TRBV2 CASSEGGGRGTEQFF
TRBJ2-1 TRBV19 CASSMAHGQGTYEQFF
TRBJ2-7 TRBV11-2 CASSSLTGTSGSSYEQYF
TRBJ2-7 TRBV18 CASSPPYPWEQYF
TRBJ2-2 TRBV2 CASSTGRNTGELFF
TRBJ1-2 TRBV29-1 CSVLGQYYGYTF
TRBJ2-1 TRBV18 CASSPPGLAGSINEQFF
TRBJ1-1 TRBV7-9 CASSSTDRGEAFF
TRBJ2-7 TRBV27 CATSRRGRPYEQYF
TRBJ2-7 TRBV18 CASSPSKAVTYEQYF
TRBJ2-5 TRBV5-4 CASSSGQGVETQYF
TRBJ1-1 TRBV4-2 CASSLGPMNTEAFF
TRBJ1-1 TRBV18 CASSPGIGNMNTEAFF
TRBJ2-3 TRBV7-2 CASSDRRGTSGVVTQYF
TRBJ2-1 TRBV5-6 CASSLLGLAGAREQFF
TRBJ1-5 TRBV5-1 CASSLETGGNQPQHF
TRBJ2-1 TRBV19 CASSRRFGDTIGWEYNEQFF
TRBJ2-2 TRBV6-1 CASRLAGTGELFF
TRBJ1-1 TRBV7-6 CASSVGQERTEAFF
TRBJ2-2 TRBV5-6 CASSLSYRGQKNTGELFF
TRBJ1-1 TRBV6-6 CASSFQGSTEAFF
TRBJ2-1 TRBV11-2 CASSPPWELSNEQFF
TRBJ2-3 TRBV19 CASSIGTRFGDTQYF
TRBJ1-6 TRBV6-6 CASTQGSDSPLHF
TRBJ2-2 TRBV18 CASSPIGPPDVGELFF
TRBJ2-1 TRBV5-4 CASSFTPSASLGEQFF